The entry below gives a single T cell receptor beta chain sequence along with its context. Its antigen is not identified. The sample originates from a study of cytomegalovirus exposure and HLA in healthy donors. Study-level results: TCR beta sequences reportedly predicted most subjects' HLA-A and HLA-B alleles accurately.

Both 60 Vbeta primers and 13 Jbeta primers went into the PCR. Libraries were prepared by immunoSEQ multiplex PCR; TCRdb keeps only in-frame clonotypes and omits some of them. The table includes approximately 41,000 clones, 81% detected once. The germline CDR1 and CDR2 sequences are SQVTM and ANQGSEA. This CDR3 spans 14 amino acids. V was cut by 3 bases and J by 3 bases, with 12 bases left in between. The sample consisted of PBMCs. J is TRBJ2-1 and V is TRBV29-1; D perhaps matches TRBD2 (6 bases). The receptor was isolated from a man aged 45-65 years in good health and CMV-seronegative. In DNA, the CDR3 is TGCAGCGTTGATCGGGGGACGAACTACAATGAGCAGTTCTTC. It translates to CSVDRGTNYNEQFF.